These 5 T cell receptor beta chains were sequenced from one sample in a study of long-term antiretroviral therapy in people with HIV. A v3.0 immunoSEQ assay was performed at survey level. Sequencing was performed with immunoSEQ multiplex PCR; in TCRdb, only in-frame clones are kept and a portion is missing. The sample contains 40,000 to 45,000 clones, around 96% of which appear only once. The sample consisted of unsorted PBMCs, taken 3.7 years after starting antiretroviral therapy. These receptors came from a woman in her fifties or sixties with HIV.

V is TRBV7-2 and J is TRBJ2-7; 7 bases map to TRBD1. V lost 1 base, J lost 1 base, and 10 bases stayed unmatched. The germline V gene encodes CDR1 SGHTA and CDR2 FQGNSA. The CDR3 loop spans 17 amino acids. CDR3 in amino acids: CASSLGGQAYASYEQYF. CDR3 DNA sequence: TGTGCCAGCAGCTTAGGAGGACAGGCCTACGCGTCCTACGAGCAGTACTTC.

The rearrangement uses TRBV7-6 and TRBJ2-7, with D uncertain. The CDR3 totals 14 residues. In germline, CDR1 is SGHVS, CDR2 FNYEAQ. The germline V and J ends were trimmed by 6 bases and 3 bases, with 15 bases remaining between them. CDR3 protein: CASSSRTDSYEQYF. The CDR3 DNA reads as TGTGCCAGCAGTTCCCGGACCGATAGCTACGAGCAGTACTTC.

The chain links TRBV5-1 to TRBJ1-1, with D hard to call. V was cut by 0 bases and J by 0 bases, with 6 bases left in between. The CDR3 has 14 amino acids. Germline assignment: CDR1 SGHRS and CDR2 YFSETQ. This CDR3 reads CASSLGSMNTEAFF. As DNA, the CDR3 is TGCGCCAGCAGCTTGGGGTCTATGAACACTGAAGCTTTCTTT.

The chain has TRBV6-5 and TRBJ2-3, with D uncertain. In germline, CDR1 is MNHEY, CDR2 SVGAGI. The V end lost 10 bases, the J end lost 0 bases, and 2 bases lay between the germline ends. The CDR3 covers 10 residues. The CDR3 nucleotides are TGTGCCACCAGCACAGATACGCAGTATTTT. The encoded protein is CATSTDTQYF.

This sequence joins TRBV2 and TRBJ2-5; 11 bases line up with TRBD2. CDR3 length: 15 residues. The germline V gene encodes CDR1 SNHLY and CDR2 FYNNEI. V lost 6 bases to trimming and J lost 5 bases; unmatched junction nucleotides: 8. The CDR3 sequence is CASRATSGASETQYF. The DNA for the CDR3 is TGTGCCAGCAGAGCGACTAGCGGGGCATCGGAGACCCAGTACTTC. Supplemented by reference TRBV2 and TRBJ2-5, the full variable domain reads EPEVTQTPSHQVTQMGQEVILRCVPISNHLYFYWYRQILGQKVEFLVSFYNNEISEKSEIFDDQFSVERPDGSNFTLKIRSTKLEDSAMYFCASRATSGASETQYFGPGTRLLVL.